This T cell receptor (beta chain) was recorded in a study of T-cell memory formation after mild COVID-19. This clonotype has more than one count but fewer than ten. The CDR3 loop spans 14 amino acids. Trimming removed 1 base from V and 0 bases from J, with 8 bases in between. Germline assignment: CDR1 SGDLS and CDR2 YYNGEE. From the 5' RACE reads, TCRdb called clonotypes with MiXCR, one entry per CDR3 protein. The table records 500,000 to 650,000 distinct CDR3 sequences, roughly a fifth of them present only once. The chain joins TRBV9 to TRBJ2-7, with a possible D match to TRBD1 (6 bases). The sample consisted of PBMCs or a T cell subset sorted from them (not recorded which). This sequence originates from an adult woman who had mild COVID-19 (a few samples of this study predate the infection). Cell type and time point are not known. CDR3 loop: CASSVKQGSYEQYF. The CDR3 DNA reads TGTGCCAGCAGCGTAAAACAGGGCTCCTACGAGCAGTACTTC.